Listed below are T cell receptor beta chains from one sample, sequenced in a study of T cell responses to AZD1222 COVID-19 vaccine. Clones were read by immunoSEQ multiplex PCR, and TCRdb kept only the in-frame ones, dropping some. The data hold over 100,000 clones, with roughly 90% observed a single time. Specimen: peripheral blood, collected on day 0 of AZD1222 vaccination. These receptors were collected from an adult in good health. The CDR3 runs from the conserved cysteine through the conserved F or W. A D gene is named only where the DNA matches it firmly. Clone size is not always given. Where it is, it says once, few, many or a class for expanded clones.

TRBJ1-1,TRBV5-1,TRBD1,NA,TGCGCCAGCAGCTGGGACAGGAACACTGAAGCTTTCTTT,CASSWDRNTEAFF
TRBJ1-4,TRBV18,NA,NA,TGTGCCAGCTCGTCGGACCTCAGCGGAAGGGAAAAACTGTTTTTT,CASSSDLSGREKLFF
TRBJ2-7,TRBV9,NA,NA,TGTGCCAGCAGCCCCCGACAGGGAGGGCCCTACGAGCAGTACTTC,CASSPRQGGPYEQYF
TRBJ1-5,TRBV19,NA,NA,TGTGCCAGTAGTATTCGCGCGGGGAAGAATCAGCCCCAGCATTTT,CASSIRAGKNQPQHF
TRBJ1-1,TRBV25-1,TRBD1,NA,TGTGCCAGCAGTGAAGGCGGGACAGGGAATCGTGCTTTCTTT,CASSEGGTGNRAFF
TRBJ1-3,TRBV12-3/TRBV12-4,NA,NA,TGTGCCACCTCTTTGGGCTCTGGAAACACCATATATTTT,CATSLGSGNTIYF
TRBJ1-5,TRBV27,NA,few,TGTGCCAGCAGGGCAGGGGTCGTAAGCAATCAGCCCCAGCATTTT,CASRAGVVSNQPQHF
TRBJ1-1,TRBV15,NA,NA,TGTGCCACCAGCAGGTACTCGTCCCGTGGGGTCACATTAGGAGGCACTGAAGCTTTCTTT,CATSRYSSRGVTLGGTEAFF
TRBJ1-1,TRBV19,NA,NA,TGTGCCAGTAGTAAGGGGACCAGGGGCTCCAACCTAAACACTGAAGCTTTCTTT,CASSKGTRGSNLNTEAFF
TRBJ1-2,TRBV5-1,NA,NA,TGCGCCAGCAGCTTGGATTCCTATAAGACGAACTATGGCTACACCTTC,CASSLDSYKTNYGYTF
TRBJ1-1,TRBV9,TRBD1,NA,TGTGCCAGCAGCGCCTTAAACAGGGGGTCCTTGAACACTGAGGCTTTCTTT,CASSALNRGSLNTEAFF
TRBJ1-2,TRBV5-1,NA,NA,TGCGCCAGCAGCCCGACGACAGGTCCCCTTAACTATGGCTACACCTTC,CASSPTTGPLNYGYTF
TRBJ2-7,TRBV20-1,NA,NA,TGCAGTGCTAGAGGAACCTACGAGCAGTACTTC,CSARGTYEQYF
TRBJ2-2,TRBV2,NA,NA,TGTGCCAGCAGTCCCCTCTTAGTAGCGGTTGGGGCCGGGGAGCTGTTTTTT,CASSPLLVAVGAGELFF
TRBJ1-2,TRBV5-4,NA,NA,TGTGCCAGCAAACGGACACTCCCTAACTATGGCTACACCTTC,CASKRTLPNYGYTF
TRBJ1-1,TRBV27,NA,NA,TGTGCCAGCAGTTTTTCTCCCGGTCCAAACACTGAAGCTTTCTTT,CASSFSPGPNTEAFF
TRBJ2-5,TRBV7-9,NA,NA,TGTGCCAGCAGCTCGACAGTTTACCAAGAGACCCAGTACTTC,CASSSTVYQETQYF
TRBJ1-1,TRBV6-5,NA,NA,TGTGCCAGCAGTTACTTGGGGGCGAACACTGAAGCTTTCTTT,CASSYLGANTEAFF
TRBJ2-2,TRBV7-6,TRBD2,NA,TGTGCCAGCAGCTCGACCCTACTAGCGGGGTTCACCGGGGAGCTGTTTTTT,CASSSTLLAGFTGELFF
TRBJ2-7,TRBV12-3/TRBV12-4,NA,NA,TGTGCCAGCAGTGCCCTGGGCCCCTACGAGCAGTACTTC,CASSALGPYEQYF
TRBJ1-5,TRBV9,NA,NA,TGTGCCAGCAGCCCCCAGGACAGCTGGGGGGGTGAGCCCCAGCATTTT,CASSPQDSWGGEPQHF
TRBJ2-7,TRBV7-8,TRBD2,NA,TGTGCCAGCAGCTTAGGTCCGGCTAGCGGGGGCCGCTCCTACGAGCAGTACTTC,CASSLGPASGGRSYEQYF
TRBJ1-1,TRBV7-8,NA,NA,TGTGCCAGCAGCAACTCAGGGGCCACTGAAGCTTTCTTT,CASSNSGATEAFF
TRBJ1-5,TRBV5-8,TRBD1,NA,TGTGCCAGCAGCCCTATACGCCGGGACAGAATTTATAGCAATCAGCCCCAGCATTTT,CASSPIRRDRIYSNQPQHF
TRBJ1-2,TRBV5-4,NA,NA,TGTGCCAGCAGCTTGGAAGTGCCTAACTATGGCTACACCTTC,CASSLEVPNYGYTF
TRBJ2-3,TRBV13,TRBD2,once,TGTGCCAGCAGCCCGGGACTAGCGTTTGATACGCAGTATTTT,CASSPGLAFDTQYF
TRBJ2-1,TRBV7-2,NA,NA,TGTGCCAGCAGCTTACCCACTCTCAATGAGCAGTTCTTC,CASSLPTLNEQFF
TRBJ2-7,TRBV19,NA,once,TGTGCCAGTAGTATACAGGCGGGGCCTGCCTACGAGCAGTACTTC,CASSIQAGPAYEQYF
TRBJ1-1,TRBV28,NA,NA,TGTGCCAGCAGTCAACCTCAGAAGGGCACTGAAGCTTTCTTT,CASSQPQKGTEAFF
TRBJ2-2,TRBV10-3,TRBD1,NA,TGTGCCATCAATGATCCCAGGGGGTCGAACACCGGGGAGCTGTTTTTT,CAINDPRGSNTGELFF
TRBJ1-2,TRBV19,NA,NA,TGTGCCAGTAGTCCCATCGGGGAGGCCCATGGCTACACCTTC,CASSPIGEAHGYTF
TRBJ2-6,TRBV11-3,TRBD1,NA,TGTGCCAGCAGCTCCCGACAGGGGCCTGGGGCCAACGTCCTGACTTTC,CASSSRQGPGANVLTF
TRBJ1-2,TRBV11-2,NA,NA,TGTGCCAGCAGCTCCCGGACAGCGTCCTATGGCTACACCTTC,CASSSRTASYGYTF
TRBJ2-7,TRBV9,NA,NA,TGTGCCAGCAGCGTAGGAGGAGGGGACTACGAGCAGTACTTC,CASSVGGGDYEQYF
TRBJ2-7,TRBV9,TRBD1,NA,TGTGCCAGCAGCGCCGGGACAGGGACCCTGGCGCAGTACTTC,CASSAGTGTLAQYF
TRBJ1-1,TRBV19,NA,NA,TGTGCCAGTAGTAGGGACCGCCAGAACACTGAAGCTTTCTTT,CASSRDRQNTEAFF
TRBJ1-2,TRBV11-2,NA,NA,TGTGCCAGCAGCCGGAGACAGCTCTATGGCTACACCTTC,CASSRRQLYGYTF
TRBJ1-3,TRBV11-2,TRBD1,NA,TGTGCCAGCAGCTTCACAGGGGAGAACACCATATATTTT,CASSFTGENTIYF
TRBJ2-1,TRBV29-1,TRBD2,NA,TGCAGCGTTGAAGACTTTTTAGCGGGGGGCCACAATGAGCAGTTCTTC,CSVEDFLAGGHNEQFF
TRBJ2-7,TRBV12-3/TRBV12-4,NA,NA,TGTGCCAGCGCGCCCGGGACAAGCTACGAGCAGTACTTC,CASAPGTSYEQYF
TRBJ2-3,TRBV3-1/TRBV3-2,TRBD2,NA,TGTGCCAGCAGCCAAGGAGGGTCTAGCGGAACAGATACGCAGTATTTT,CASSQGGSSGTDTQYF
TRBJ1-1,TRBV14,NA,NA,TGTGCCAGCAGCCAAACACCGACGGGCACTGAAGCTTTCTTT,CASSQTPTGTEAFF
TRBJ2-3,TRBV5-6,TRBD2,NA,TGTGCCAGCAGCTTGGGACTAGCATCCACAGATACGCAGTATTTT,CASSLGLASTDTQYF
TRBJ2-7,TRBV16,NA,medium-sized,TGTGCCAGCAGCCAATCCGGGGGTATAGGGTACGAGCAGTACTTC,CASSQSGGIGYEQYF
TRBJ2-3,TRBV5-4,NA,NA,TGTGCCAGCAGCTTGGACCCACAAGGAGATACGCAGTATTTT,CASSLDPQGDTQYF
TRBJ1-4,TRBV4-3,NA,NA,TGCGCCAGCAGCCAACAGCGTAATGAAAAACTGTTTTTT,CASSQQRNEKLFF
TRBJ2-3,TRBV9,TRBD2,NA,TGTGCCAGCAGCGTAGGCTCTAGCGGGGGAACAGATACGCAGTATTTT,CASSVGSSGGTDTQYF
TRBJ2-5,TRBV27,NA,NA,TGTGCCAGCAGTTCTAACAGGTTCCAAGAGACCCAGTACTTC,CASSSNRFQETQYF
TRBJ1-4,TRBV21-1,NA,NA,TGTGCCTGTCCCACAACCGACAGGGATAGAACTAATGAAAAACTGTTTTTT,CACPTTDRDRTNEKLFF
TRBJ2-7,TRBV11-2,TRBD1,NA,TGTGCCAGCAGCCGACCCCCGGGACAGGTCGGCGACGAGCAGTACTTC,CASSRPPGQVGDEQYF
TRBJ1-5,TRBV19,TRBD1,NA,TGTGCCAGTAGTATCCCTGTCGGGGCAGGGGGCTTGCAGCCCCAGCATTTT,CASSIPVGAGGLQPQHF
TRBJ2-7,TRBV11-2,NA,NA,TGTGCCAGCAGCTTAGCCGCGGGGAGTACCTACGAGCAGTACTTC,CASSLAAGSTYEQYF
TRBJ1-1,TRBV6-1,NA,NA,TGTGCCAGCAGTGAGCCCAGGGTTTCCCGGACTGAAGCTTTCTTT,CASSEPRVSRTEAFF